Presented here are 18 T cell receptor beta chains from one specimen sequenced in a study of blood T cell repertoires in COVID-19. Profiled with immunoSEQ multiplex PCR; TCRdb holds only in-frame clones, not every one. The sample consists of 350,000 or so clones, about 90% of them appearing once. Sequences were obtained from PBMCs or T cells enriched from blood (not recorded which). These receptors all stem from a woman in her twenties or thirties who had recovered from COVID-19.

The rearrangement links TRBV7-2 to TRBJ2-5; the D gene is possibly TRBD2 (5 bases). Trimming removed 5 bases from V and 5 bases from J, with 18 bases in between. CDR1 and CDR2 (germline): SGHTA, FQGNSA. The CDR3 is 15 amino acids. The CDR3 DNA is TGTGCCAGCAGCCTAGGGCCGGTACGGAGGGAGACCCAGTACTTC. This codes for CASSLGPVRRETQYF.

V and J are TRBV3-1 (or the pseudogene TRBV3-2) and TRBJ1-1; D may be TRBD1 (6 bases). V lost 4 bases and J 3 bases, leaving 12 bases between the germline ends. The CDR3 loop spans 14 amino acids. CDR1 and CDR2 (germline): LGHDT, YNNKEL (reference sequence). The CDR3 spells CASSLMSGDTEAFF. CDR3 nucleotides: TGTGCCAGCAGCCTGATGTCAGGGGACACTGAAGCTTTCTTT.

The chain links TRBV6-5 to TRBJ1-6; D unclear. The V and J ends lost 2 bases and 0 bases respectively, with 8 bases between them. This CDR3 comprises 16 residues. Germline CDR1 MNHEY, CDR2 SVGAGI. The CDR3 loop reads CASSYVGDSYNSPLHF. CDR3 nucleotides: TGTGCCAGCAGTTACGTGGGAGACTCCTATAATTCACCCCTCCACTTT.

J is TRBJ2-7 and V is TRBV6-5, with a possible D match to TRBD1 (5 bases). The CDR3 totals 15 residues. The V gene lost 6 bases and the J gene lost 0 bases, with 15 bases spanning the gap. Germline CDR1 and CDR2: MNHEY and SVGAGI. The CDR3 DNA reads TGTGCCAGCAGGACCCCTTCAGGGATCTCCTACGAGCAGTACTTC. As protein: CASRTPSGISYEQYF.

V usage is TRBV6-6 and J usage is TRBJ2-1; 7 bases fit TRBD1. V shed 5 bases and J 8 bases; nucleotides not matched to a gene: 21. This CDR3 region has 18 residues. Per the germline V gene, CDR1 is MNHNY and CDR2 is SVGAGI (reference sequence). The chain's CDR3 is CASSPQRATGLWIYEQFF. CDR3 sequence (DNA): TGTGCCAGCAGTCCACAGAGAGCGACAGGGCTTTGGATTTATGAGCAGTTCTTC.

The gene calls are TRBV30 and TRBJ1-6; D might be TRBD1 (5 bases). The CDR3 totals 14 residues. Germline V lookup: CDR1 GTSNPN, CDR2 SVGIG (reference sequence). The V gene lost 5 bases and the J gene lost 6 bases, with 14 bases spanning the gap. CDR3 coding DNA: TGTGCCTGGTCCGGGACTCCGGGTAATTCACCCCTCCACTTT. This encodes CAWSGTPGNSPLHF.

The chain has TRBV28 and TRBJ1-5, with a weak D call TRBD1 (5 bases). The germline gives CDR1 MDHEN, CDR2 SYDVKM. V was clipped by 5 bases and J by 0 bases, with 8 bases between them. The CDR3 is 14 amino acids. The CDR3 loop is CASSGAYSNQPQHF. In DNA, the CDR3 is TGTGCCAGCAGTGGGGCGTATAGCAATCAGCCCCAGCATTTT.

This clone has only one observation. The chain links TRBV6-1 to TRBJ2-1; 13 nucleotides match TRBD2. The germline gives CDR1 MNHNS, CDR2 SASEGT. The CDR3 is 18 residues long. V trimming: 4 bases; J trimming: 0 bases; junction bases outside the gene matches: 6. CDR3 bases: TGTGCCAGCAGTGTCGAGGGACTAGCGGGGAGCTCCTACAATGAGCAGTTCTTC. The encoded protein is CASSVEGLAGSSYNEQFF.

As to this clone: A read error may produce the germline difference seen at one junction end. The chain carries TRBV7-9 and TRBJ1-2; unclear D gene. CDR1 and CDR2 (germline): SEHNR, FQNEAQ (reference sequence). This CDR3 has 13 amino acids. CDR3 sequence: CASSLSENYGYAF. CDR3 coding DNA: TGTGCCAGCAGCTTATCAGAAAACTATGGCTACGCCTTC.

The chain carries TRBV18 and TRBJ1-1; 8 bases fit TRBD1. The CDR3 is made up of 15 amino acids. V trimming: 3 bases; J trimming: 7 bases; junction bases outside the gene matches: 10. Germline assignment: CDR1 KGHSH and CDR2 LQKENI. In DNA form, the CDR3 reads TGTGCCAGCTCACCGATAAGGACAGGGACCTATGAAGCTTTCTTT. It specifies CASSPIRTGTYEAFF.

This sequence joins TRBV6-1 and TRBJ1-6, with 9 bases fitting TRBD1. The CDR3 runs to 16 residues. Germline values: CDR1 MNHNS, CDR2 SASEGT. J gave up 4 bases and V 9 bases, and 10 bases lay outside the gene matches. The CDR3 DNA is TGTGCCAGTAGAGAAACGGACAGGGGTTATAATTCACCCCTCCACTTT. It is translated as CASRETDRGYNSPLHF.

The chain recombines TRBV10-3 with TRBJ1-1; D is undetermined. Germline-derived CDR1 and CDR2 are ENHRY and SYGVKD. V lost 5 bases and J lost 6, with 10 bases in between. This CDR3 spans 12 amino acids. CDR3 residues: CAISYGGAEAFF. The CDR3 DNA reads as TGTGCCATCAGTTACGGAGGCGCTGAAGCTTTCTTT.

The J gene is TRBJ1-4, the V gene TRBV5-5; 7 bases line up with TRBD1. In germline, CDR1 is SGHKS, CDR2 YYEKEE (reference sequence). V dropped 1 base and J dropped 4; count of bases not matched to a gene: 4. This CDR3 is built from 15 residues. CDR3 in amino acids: CASSLLGTDNEKLFF. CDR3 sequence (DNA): TGTGCCAGCAGCTTGCTAGGGACAGATAATGAAAAACTGTTTTTT.

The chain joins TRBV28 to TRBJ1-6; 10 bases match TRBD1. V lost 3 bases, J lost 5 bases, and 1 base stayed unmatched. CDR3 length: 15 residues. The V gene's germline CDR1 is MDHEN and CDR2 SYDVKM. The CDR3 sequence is CASSFGTGDNSPLHF. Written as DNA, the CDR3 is TGTGCCAGCAGTTTCGGGACAGGGGATAATTCACCCCTCCACTTT.

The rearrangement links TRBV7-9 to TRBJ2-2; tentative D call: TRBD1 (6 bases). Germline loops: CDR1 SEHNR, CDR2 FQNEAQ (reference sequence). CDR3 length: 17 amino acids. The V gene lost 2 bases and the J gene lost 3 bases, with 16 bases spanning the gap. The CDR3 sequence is CASSLYQGTSDTGELFF. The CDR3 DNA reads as TGTGCCAGCAGCTTATATCAGGGGACATCAGACACCGGGGAGCTGTTTTTT.

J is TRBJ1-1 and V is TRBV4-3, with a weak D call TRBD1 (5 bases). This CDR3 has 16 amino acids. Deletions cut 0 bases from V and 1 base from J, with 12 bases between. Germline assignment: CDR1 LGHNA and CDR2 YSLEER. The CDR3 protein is CASSQDRGVPNTEAFF. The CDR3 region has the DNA TGCGCCAGCAGCCAAGATCGGGGGGTCCCGAACACTGAAGCTTTCTTT.

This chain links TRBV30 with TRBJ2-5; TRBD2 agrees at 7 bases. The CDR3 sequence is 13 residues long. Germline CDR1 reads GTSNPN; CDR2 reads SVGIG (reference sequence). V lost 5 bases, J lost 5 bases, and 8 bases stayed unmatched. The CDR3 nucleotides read TGTGCCTGGGCGGGGGACGTGGGGGAGACCCAGTACTTC. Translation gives CAWAGDVGETQYF.

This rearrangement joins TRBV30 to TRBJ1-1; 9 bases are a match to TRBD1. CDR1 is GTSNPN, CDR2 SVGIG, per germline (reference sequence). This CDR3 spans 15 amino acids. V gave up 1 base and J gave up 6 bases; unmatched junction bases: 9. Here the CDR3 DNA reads TGTGCCTGGAGTGGGGTGACAGGGGGTCATCCTGAAGCTTTCTTT. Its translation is CAWSGVTGGHPEAFF.